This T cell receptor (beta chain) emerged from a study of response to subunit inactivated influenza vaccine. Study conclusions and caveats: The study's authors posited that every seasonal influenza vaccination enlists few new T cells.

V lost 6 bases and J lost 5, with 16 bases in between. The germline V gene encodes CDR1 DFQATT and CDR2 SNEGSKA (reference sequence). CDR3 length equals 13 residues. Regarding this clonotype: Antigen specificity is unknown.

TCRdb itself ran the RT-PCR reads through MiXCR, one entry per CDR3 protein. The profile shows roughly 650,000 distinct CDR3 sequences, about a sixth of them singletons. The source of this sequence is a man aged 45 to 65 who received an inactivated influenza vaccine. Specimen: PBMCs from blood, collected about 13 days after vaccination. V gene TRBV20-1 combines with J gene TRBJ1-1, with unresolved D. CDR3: CSASSDGATEAFF. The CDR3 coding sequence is TGCAGTGCCTCATCGGACGGTGCGACTGAAGCTTTCTTT.